This T cell receptor (beta chain) was found in a study of blood T cell repertoires in COVID-19. The overall study: In each case, the material was cDNA or gDNA derived from T cells, B-cell-depleted T cells, or PBMCs.

The CDR3 is 16 residues long. V was trimmed by 1 base and J by 1 base, leaving 13 bases between them. Germline V gene sequence: CDR1 MGHRA, CDR2 YSYEKL. Sequencing used immunoSEQ multiplex PCR; TCRdb keeps in-frame clones, though not all of them. This sample yields more than 200,000 clones, of which around 90% are seen a single time; over 3.5% belongs to the top ten. This study enrolled people aged roughly 18 to 90 from about 26 US geographic areas. The TCR was taken from a woman aged 25 to 39 who had been exposed to COVID-19. The V and J genes are TRBV4-1 and TRBJ1-2, with D possibly being TRBD1 (6 bases). The sequenced sample consisted of PBMCs or T cells enriched from blood (not recorded which). CDR3 sequence (DNA): TGCGCCAGCAGCCAAGCCGGGACAACCGATAACTATGGCTACACCTTC. Its translation is CASSQAGTTDNYGYTF.